This T cell receptor beta chain came from a study of beta chain features in type 1 diabetes. The study, taken as a whole, reports: Type 1 diabetes patients had TCRB CDR3s that were shorter (moderately but significantly so) in all four CD4+ subsets.

Reverse transcribing all isolated RNA meant expressed TCRB transcripts were sequenced. Assay used: immunoSEQ multiplex PCR; TCRdb lists only in-frame clones, some missing. The sample yields around 280,000 clones, approximately 15% seen once. The CDR3 contains 15 residues. Looked up from germline, CDR1 is MGHDK and CDR2 is SYGVNS. V gave up 1 base and J gave up 6 bases; unmatched junction bases: 5. Concerning this clone: Its antigen is currently unknown.

This receptor was identified in a man aged 18 to 35 with type 1 diabetes. The gene calls are TRBV25-1 and TRBJ1-4, with 7 bases that match TRBD1. Material: naive CD4+ T cells from blood. CDR3 in amino acids: CASSEWRGRDEKLFF. The DNA of the CDR3 is TGTGCCAGCAGTGAATGGAGGGGGCGCGATGAAAAACTGTTTTTT.